These 16 T cell receptor beta chains originate from one sample sequenced in a study of STAT3 mutations in large granular lymphocyte leukemia. Findings and limits, study-wide: Every T-LGLL patient had at least one immunodominant TCRbeta clonotype.

No antigen has been identified for these receptors. Generated by immunoSEQ multiplex PCR, the TCRdb table keeps only in-frame clones and is missing some. The table includes 15,000 to 18,000 clones, around nine tenths detected once. The source material was peripheral blood mononuclear cells. The receptor source for this set is a woman aged 45-65 years with T-cell large granular lymphocyte leukemia. Some clones in this sample may be carry-over from other donors' samples.

CDR3 sequence: CASSFYGLASYEQYF. Written as DNA, the CDR3 is TGTGCCAGCAGCTTTTACGGACTCGCTTCCTACGAGCAGTACTTC. The chain is built from TRBV5-6 and TRBJ2-7, with TRBD2 as a possible D gene (5 bases). V was shortened by 2 bases and J by 1 base, with 13 bases between the two germline ends. CDR3 length: 15 amino acids. Germline V CDR1 and CDR2: SGHDT, YYEEEE.

In this sample, this clone turned up once. V usage is TRBV4-1 and J usage is TRBJ2-1; 9 positions agree with TRBD2. CDR1 and CDR2 (germline): MGHRA, YSYEKL. V lost 1 base to trimming and J lost 10 bases; unmatched junction nucleotides: 17. There are 18 residues in the CDR3. CDR3 in amino acids: CASSQVRLSGRPGAEQFF. The CDR3 bases are TGCGCCAGCAGCCAAGTGAGACTAAGCGGGAGGCCAGGGGCAGAGCAGTTCTTC.

The V and J genes are TRBV7-2 and TRBJ1-1; D gene uncertain. CDR1 SGHTA and CDR2 FQGNSA come from the germline V gene. Trimming removed 5 bases from V and 3 bases from J, with 13 bases in between. The CDR3 spans 14 residues. This CDR3 reads CASSPHAGYTEAFF. The CDR3 DNA follows: TGTGCCAGCAGCCCGCACGCGGGTTACACTGAAGCTTTCTTT.

The V gene is TRBV28, the J gene TRBJ2-1, with D possibly matching TRBD1 (6 bases). The CDR3 has 13 residues. The V gene lost 5 bases and the J gene lost 11 bases, with 16 bases spanning the gap. Germline CDR1 is MDHEN and CDR2 is SYDVKM. This CDR3 is CASSPIERDKQFF. CDR3 DNA sequence: TGTGCCAGCAGTCCCATCGAACGGGACAAGCAGTTCTTC.

V and J are TRBV6-6 and TRBJ2-2; TRBD1 might be the D (6 bases). Germline V CDR1 and CDR2: MNHNY, SVGAGI (reference sequence). The CDR3 sequence is 14 residues long. The V end lost 5 bases, the J end lost 1 base, and 8 bases lay between the germline ends. The CDR3 DNA sequence: TGTGCCAGCAGTCAGACAGGGAACACCGGGGAGCTGTTTTTT. Translation: CASSQTGNTGELFF.

The rearrangement uses TRBV30 and TRBJ1-1; tentative D call: TRBD1 (6 bases). This CDR3 has 14 residues. Germline V CDR1 and CDR2: GTSNPN, SVGIG (reference sequence). Trimming cost V 0 bases and J 12 bases, with 20 bases left between them. The CDR3 region has the DNA TGTGCCTGGAGTGTATTGTCGGCAGGGGCCCGGACTTTCTTT. It is translated as CAWSVLSAGARTFF.

The V and J genes are TRBV5-6 and TRBJ1-2; D gene uncertain. V was pared by 0 bases and J by 0 bases, with 9 bases between. The CDR3 has 15 amino acids. Germline V CDR1 and CDR2: SGHDT, YYEEEE. In DNA form, the CDR3 reads TGTGCCAGCAGCTTGGGGCAGACCTCTAACTATGGCTACACCTTC. It yields the protein CASSLGQTSNYGYTF.

This clone has a single count. V gene TRBV7-9 combines with J gene TRBJ1-1; maybe TRBD1 (6 bases). Trimming took 0 bases from V and 2 from J, leaving 10 bases between them. The V gene's germline CDR1 is SEHNR and CDR2 FQNEAQ (reference sequence). CDR3 size: 15 residues. The CDR3 region is CASSLALGGNTEAFF. CDR3 sequence (DNA): TGTGCCAGCAGCTTAGCGTTGGGGGGCAACACTGAAGCTTTCTTT.

CDR3: CASSLFVTGVSGELFF. The CDR3 bases are TGCGCCAGCAGCTTGTTTGTTACGGGAGTAAGCGGGGAGCTGTTTTTT. The V and J genes are TRBV5-1 and TRBJ2-2; possibly TRBD2 for D (6 bases). The CDR3 is 16 amino acids. The germline V gene has CDR1 SGHRS and CDR2 YFSETQ. V lost 1 base and J 7 bases, leaving 17 bases between the germline ends.

The rearrangement joins TRBV4-3 to TRBJ2-7; D could derive from TRBD1 or TRBD2 (5 bases each). V lost 3 bases and J lost 2, with 11 bases in between. The V gene's germline CDR1 is LGHNA and CDR2 YSLEER. This CDR3 region has 14 residues. The CDR3 here is CASSQQGRTYEQYF. CDR3 coding DNA: TGCGCCAGCAGCCAGCAGGGACGAACCTACGAGCAGTACTTC.

The chain recombines TRBV6-6 with TRBJ2-2; 8 nucleotides line up with TRBD2. CDR1 is MNHNY and CDR2 is SVGAGI in the germline V gene (reference sequence). This CDR3 has 14 residues. The V gene end was trimmed by 6 bases and the J gene end by 6 bases; junction bases not matched to a gene: 6. The CDR3 protein is CASSSGLGAGELFF. CDR3 nucleotide sequence: TGTGCCAGCAGCTCGGGACTAGGGGCCGGGGAGCTGTTTTTT.

The chain uses TRBV18 and TRBJ1-1; maybe TRBD1 (5 bases). The germline V gene encodes CDR1 KGHSH and CDR2 LQKENI. Deletions cut 4 bases from V and 2 bases from J, with 8 bases between. The CDR3 runs to 13 residues. CDR3 bases: TGTGCCAGCTCACTGACAGATAACACTGAAGCTTTCTTT. It translates to CASSLTDNTEAFF.

This chain links TRBV5-1 with TRBJ1-2; TRBD1 might be the D (6 bases). Per germline, CDR1 SGHRS and CDR2 YFSETQ. The CDR3 spans 15 residues. V gave up 0 bases and J gave up 4 bases, with 13 bases separating them. CDR3 sequence reads: CASSLAMGQGYGYTF. Written as DNA, the CDR3 is TGCGCCAGCAGCTTGGCGATGGGACAAGGCTATGGCTACACCTTC.

The V call is TRBV28, the J call TRBJ1-2, with 10 nucleotides matching TRBD1. CDR3 length equals 15 residues. V gave up 5 bases and J gave up 3 bases; unmatched junction bases: 6. Germline V gives CDR1 MDHEN, CDR2 SYDVKM. DNA for the CDR3: TGTGCCAGCAGTCCCACGACAGGGGGCTACTATGGCTACACCTTC. This translates into CASSPTTGGYYGYTF.

J is TRBJ1-1 and V is TRBV4-1; 11 bases align to TRBD1. The CDR3 has 17 residues. CDR1 and CDR2 from the germline V gene are MGHRA and YSYEKL. V lost 4 bases, J lost 2 bases, and 9 bases stayed unmatched. The CDR3 region is CASSRTGTGGDNTEAFF. The CDR3 region has the DNA TGCGCCAGCAGCCGTACTGGGACAGGGGGGGATAACACTGAAGCTTTCTTT.

The chain carries TRBV27 and TRBJ1-2; 10 bases line up with TRBD1. This CDR3 spans 15 amino acids. CDR1 is MNHEY and CDR2 is SMNVEV in the germline V gene (reference sequence). V lost 3 bases and J lost 6; bases outside the gene matches: 7. The CDR3 protein is CASSFAGTGVDGYTF. As DNA, the CDR3 is TGTGCCAGCAGTTTCGCCGGGACAGGGGTGGATGGCTACACCTTC.